The clone carrying this TCR beta chain was detected only once. Extracted RNA was reverse transcribed, and the resulting cDNA served as sequencing template. Assay used: immunoSEQ multiplex PCR; TCRdb lists only in-frame clones, some missing. The data contain over 85,000 clones, 35% to 45% of them singletons. These data originate in a study of CD8+ T cells in alopecia areata. Background on the study: Among treated patients, oral tofacitinib was administered at 5 to 10 mg twice daily.

Trimming removed 6 bases at V and 6 bases at J, with 15 bases between. The CDR3 has 13 amino acids. CDR1 is GTSNPN, CDR2 SVGIG, per germline (reference sequence). The V call is TRBV30, the J call TRBJ2-1; D is perhaps TRBD2 (6 bases). The sequenced material came from CD4+ T cells sorted from blood. The sequence was collected from a human donor with alopecia areata. The CDR3 region is CACSGGIANEQFF. The CDR3 bases are TGTGCCTGCTCGGGCGGGATCGCCAATGAGCAGTTCTTC.